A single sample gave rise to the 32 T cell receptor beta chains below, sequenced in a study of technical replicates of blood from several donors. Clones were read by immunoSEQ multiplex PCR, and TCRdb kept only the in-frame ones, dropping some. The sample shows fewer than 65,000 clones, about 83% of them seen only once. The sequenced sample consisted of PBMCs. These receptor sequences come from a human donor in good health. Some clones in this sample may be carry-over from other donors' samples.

The CDR3, as DNA: TGTGCCAGCAGCCACCAGGGGGCGGGAGAAAAACTGTTTTTT. Translating it yields CASSHQGAGEKLFF. The gene calls are TRBV5-5 and TRBJ1-4; 8 bases are a match to TRBD1. CDR3 size: 14 residues. CDR1 is SGHKS, CDR2 YYEKEE, per germline (reference sequence). The junction had 7 bases not matched to a gene; V was cut back by 4 bases and J by 8 bases.

This CDR3 is CARNIGGDNEKLFF. DNA for the CDR3: TGTGCCAGAAATATCGGAGGGGATAATGAAAAACTGTTTTTT. This chain connects TRBV7-7 to TRBJ1-4; possible D gene TRBD1, 5 bases. The germline V gene encodes CDR1 SSHAT and CDR2 FNYEAQ (reference sequence). V lost 9 bases and J lost 4, with 15 bases in between. CDR3 length: 14 residues.

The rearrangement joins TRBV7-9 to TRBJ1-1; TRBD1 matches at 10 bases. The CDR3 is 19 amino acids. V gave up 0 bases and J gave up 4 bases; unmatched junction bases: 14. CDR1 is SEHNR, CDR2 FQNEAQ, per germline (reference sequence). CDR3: CASSLAGGFMGQGSTEAFF. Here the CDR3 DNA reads TGTGCCAGCAGCTTAGCCGGGGGATTCATGGGACAGGGGAGCACTGAAGCTTTCTTT.

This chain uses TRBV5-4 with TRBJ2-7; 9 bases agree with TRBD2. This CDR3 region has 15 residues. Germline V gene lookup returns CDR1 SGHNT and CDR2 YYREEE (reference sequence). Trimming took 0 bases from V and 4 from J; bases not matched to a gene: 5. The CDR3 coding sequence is TGTGCCAGCAGCTTGGCCTCTAGCGGGGTGTACGAGCAGTACTTC. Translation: CASSLASSGVYEQYF.

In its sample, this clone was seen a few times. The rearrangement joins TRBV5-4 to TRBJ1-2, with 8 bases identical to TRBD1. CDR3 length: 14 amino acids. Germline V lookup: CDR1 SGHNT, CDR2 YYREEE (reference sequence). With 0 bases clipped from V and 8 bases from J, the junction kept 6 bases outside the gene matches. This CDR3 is CASSLGRDRRGYTF. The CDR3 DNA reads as TGTGCCAGCAGCTTGGGCCGGGACAGGCGCGGCTACACCTTC. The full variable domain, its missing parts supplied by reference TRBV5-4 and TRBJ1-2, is ETGVTQSPTHLIKTRGQQVTLRCSSQSGHNTVSWYQQALGQGPQFIFQYYREEENGRGNFPPRFSGLQFPNYSSELNVNALELDDSALYLCASSLGRDRRGYTFGSGTRLTVV.

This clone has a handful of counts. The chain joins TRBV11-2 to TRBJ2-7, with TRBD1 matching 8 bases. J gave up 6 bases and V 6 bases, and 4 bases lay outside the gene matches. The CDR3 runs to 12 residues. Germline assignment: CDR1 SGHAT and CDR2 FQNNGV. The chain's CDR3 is CASRTGEAEQYF. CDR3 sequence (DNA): TGTGCCAGCAGGACAGGGGAGGCCGAGCAGTACTTC.

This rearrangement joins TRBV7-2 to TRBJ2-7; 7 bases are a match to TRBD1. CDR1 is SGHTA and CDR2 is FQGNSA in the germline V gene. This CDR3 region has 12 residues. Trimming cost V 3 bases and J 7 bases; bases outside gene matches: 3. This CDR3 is CASSLRGREQYF. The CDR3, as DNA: TGTGCCAGCAGCTTGAGGGGGCGAGAGCAGTACTTC. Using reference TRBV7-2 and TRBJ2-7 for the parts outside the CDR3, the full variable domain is GAGVSQSPSNKVTEKGKDVELRCDPISGHTALYWYRQSLGQGLEFLIYFQGNSAPDKSGLPSDRFSAERTGGSVSTLTIQRTQQEDSAVYLCASSLRGREQYFGPGTRLTVT.

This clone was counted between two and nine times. The CDR3 here is CASSSGQGVSPLHF. The CDR3 DNA reads TGTGCCAGCAGTTCGGGACAGGGGGTTTCACCCCTCCACTTT. This rearrangement joins TRBV6-6 to TRBJ1-6; 11 bases agree with TRBD1. There are 14 residues in the CDR3. Germline values: CDR1 MNHNY, CDR2 SVGAGI (reference sequence). V dropped 4 bases and J dropped 9; count of bases not matched to a gene: 2.

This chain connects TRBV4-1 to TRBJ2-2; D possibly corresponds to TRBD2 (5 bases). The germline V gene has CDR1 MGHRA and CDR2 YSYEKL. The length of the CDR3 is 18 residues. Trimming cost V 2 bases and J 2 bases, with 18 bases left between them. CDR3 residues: CASSQHLIGNSNTGELFF. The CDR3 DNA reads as TGCGCCAGCAGCCAACACCTCATCGGGAACTCTAACACCGGGGAGCTGTTTTTT.

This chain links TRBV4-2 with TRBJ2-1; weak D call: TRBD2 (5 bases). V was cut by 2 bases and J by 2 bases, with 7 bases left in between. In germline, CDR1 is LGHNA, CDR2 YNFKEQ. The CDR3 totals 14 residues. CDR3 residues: CASSQRGTYNEQFF. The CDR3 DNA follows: TGTGCCAGCAGCCAACGGGGAACCTACAATGAGCAGTTCTTC.

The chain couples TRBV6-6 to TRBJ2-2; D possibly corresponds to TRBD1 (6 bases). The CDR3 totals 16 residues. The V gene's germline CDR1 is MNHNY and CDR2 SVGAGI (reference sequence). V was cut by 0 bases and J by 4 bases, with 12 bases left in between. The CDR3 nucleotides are TGTGCCAGCAGTTACTCTCGCGGCAGGGGCACCGGGGAGCTGTTTTTT. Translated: CASSYSRGRGTGELFF.

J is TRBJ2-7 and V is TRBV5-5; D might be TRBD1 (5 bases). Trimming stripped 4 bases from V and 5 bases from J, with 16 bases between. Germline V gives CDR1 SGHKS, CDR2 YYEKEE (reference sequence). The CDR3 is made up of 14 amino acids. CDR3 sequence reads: CASSPRRSTDEQYF. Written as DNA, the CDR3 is TGTGCCAGCAGCCCACGGCGATCGACAGACGAGCAGTACTTC.

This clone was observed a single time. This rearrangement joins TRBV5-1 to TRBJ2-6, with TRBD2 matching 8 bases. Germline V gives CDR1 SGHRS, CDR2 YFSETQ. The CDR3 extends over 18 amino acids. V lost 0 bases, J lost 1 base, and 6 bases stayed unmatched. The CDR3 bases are TGCGCCAGCAGCTTGGCCGCGGGGGGTCCTTCTGGGGCCAACGTCCTGACTTTC. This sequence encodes CASSLAAGGPSGANVLTF.

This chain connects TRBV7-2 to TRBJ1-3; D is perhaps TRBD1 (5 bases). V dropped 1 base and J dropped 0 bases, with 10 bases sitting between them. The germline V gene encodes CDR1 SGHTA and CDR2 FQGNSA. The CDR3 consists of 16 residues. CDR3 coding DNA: TGTGCCAGCAGCTTAGGACAGTCGGTCTCTGGAAACACCATATATTTT. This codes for CASSLGQSVSGNTIYF.

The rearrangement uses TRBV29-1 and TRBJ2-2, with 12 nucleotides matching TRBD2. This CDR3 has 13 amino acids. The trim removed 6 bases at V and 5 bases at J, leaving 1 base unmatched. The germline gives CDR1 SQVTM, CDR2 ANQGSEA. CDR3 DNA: TGCAGCGTAGGACTAGCGGGGACCGGGGAGCTGTTTTTT. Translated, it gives CSVGLAGTGELFF.

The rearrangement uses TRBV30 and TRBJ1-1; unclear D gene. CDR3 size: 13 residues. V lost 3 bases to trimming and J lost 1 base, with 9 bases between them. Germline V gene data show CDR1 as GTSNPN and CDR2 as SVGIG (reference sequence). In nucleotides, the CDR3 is TGTGCCTGGAGCGAGTCGGGGAACACTGAAGCTTTCTTT. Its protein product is CAWSESGNTEAFF.

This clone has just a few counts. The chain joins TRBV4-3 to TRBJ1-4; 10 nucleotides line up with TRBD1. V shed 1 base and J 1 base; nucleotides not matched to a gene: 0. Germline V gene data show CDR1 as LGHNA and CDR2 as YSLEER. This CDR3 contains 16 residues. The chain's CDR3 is CASSQGTGGTNEKLFF. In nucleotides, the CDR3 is TGCGCCAGCAGCCAAGGGACAGGGGGAACTAATGAAAAACTGTTTTTT.

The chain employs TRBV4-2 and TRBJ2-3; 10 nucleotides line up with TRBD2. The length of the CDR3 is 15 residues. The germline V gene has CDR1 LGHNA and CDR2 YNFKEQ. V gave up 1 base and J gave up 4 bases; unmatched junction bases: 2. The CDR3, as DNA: TGTGCCAGCAGCCAAGTCGGGACTAGCGCAGATACGCAGTATTTT. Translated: CASSQVGTSADTQYF.

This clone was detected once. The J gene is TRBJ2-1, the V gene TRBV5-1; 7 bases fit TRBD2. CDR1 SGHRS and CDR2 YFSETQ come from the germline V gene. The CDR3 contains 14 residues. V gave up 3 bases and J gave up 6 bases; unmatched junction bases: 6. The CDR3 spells CASSWGRELNEQFF. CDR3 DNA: TGCGCCAGCAGCTGGGGGAGGGAGCTCAATGAGCAGTTCTTC.

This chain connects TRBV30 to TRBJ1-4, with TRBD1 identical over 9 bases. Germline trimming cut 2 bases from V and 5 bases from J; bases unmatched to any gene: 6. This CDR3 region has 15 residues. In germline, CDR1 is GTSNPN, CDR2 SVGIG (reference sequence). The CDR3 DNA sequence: TGTGCCTGGAGTTTAACCGGGACAGGGAATGAAAAACTGTTTTTT. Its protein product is CAWSLTGTGNEKLFF.

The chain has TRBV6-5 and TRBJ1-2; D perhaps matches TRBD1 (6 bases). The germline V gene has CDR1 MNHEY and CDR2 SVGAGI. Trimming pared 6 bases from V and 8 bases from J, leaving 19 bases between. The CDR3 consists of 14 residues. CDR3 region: CASRPLQGSHGYTF. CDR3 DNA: TGTGCCAGCAGACCACTACAGGGAAGTCACGGCTACACCTTC.

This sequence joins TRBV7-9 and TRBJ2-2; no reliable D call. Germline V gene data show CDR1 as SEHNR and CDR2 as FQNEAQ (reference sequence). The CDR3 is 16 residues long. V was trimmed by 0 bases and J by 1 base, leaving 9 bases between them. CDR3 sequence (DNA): TGTGCCAGCAGCTTAGCGCTCGCTAAGAACACCGGGGAGCTGTTTTTT. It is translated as CASSLALAKNTGELFF.

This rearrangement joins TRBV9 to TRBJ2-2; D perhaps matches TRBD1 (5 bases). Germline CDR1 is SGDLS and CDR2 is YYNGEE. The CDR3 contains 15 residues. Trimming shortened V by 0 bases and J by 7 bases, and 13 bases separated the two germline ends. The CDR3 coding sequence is TGTGCCAGCAGCGTAGATGCAGGGCCGGGCGGGGAGCTGTTTTTT. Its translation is CASSVDAGPGGELFF.

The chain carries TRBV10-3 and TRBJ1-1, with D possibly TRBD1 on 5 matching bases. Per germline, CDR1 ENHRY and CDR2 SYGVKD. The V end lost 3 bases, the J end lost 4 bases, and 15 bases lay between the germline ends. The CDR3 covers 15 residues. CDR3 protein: CAISEWLGLSTEAFF. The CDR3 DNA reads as TGTGCCATCAGTGAATGGTTGGGACTGAGCACTGAAGCTTTCTTT.

CDR3 amino acids: CASSSAAGGSYEQYF. DNA of the CDR3: TGTGCCAGCAGCTCTGCGGCAGGGGGCTCCTACGAGCAGTACTTC. This rearrangement joins TRBV7-9 to TRBJ2-7; 7 bases map to TRBD1. The V gene end was trimmed by 4 bases and the J gene end by 0 bases; junction bases not matched to a gene: 6. The germline V gene encodes CDR1 SEHNR and CDR2 FQNEAQ (reference sequence). The CDR3 covers 15 residues.

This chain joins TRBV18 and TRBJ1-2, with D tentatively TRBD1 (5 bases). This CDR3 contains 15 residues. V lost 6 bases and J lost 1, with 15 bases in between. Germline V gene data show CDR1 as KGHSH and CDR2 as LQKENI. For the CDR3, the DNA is TGTGCCAGCTCCCCCCGTGGAGGGGATAACTATGGCTACACCTTC. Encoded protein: CASSPRGGDNYGYTF.

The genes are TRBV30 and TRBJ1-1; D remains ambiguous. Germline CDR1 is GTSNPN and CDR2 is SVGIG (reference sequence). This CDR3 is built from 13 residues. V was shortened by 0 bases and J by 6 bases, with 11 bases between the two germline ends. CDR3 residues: CAWSVLVGSEAFF. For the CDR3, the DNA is TGTGCCTGGAGTGTATTAGTGGGCTCTGAAGCTTTCTTT.

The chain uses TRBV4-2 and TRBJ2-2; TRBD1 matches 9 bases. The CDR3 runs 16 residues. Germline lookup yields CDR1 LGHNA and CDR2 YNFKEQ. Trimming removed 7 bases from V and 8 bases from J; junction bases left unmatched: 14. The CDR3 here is CASNPSGQGFFGELFF. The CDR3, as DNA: TGTGCCAGCAACCCCTCGGGACAGGGTTTTTTTGGGGAGCTGTTTTTT.

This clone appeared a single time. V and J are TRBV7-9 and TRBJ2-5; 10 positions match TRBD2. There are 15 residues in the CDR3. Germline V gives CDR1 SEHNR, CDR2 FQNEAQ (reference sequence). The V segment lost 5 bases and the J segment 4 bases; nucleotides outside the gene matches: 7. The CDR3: CASSLSGRAGETQYF. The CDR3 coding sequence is TGTGCCAGCAGCCTAAGCGGGAGGGCCGGAGAGACCCAGTACTTC.

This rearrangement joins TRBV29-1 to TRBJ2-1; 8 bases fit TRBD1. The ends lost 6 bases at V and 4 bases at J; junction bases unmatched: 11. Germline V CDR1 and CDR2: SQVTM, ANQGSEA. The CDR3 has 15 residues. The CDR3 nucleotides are TGCAGCGTGCTACCCGGGACAGGCCTTTACAATGAGCAGTTCTTC. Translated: CSVLPGTGLYNEQFF.

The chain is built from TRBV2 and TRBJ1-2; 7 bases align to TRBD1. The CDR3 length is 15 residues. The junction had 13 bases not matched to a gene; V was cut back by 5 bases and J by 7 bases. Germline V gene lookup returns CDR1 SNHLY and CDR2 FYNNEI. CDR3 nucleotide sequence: TGTGCCAGCAGTAATAATCTTAGACAGGGCAGTGGCTACACCTTC. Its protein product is CASSNNLRQGSGYTF.

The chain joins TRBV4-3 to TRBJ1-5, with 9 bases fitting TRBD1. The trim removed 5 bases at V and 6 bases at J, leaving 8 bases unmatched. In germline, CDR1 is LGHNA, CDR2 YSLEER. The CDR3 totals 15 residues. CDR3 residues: CASSSDRGRGQPQHF. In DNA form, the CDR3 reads TGCGCCAGCAGCTCGGACAGGGGTAGAGGTCAGCCCCAGCATTTT.